These 32 T cell receptor beta chains came from one sample sequenced in a study of cytomegalovirus exposure and HLA in healthy donors. Primers included in the PCR were 60 Vbeta and 13 Jbeta primers. The assay was immunoSEQ multiplex PCR, and TCRdb's table has in-frame clones only and misses some. This table has 150,000 to 200,000 clones, around 79% appearing once. Sequenced sample: PBMCs. These receptors all stem from a woman aged 25 to 39 in good health and CMV-seropositive.

V and J are TRBV5-1 and TRBJ2-7; the D gene is possibly TRBD1 (6 bases). There are 14 residues in the CDR3. Trimming removed 4 bases from V and 1 base from J, with 12 bases in between. The germline gives CDR1 SGHRS, CDR2 YFSETQ. CDR3 nucleotides: TGCGCCAGCAGCAGCAACAGGGAGTCCTACGAGCAGTACTTC. It yields the protein CASSSNRESYEQYF.

The chain links TRBV7-9 to TRBJ1-4; perhaps TRBD1 as D (5 bases). V was clipped by 7 bases and J by 0 bases, with 15 bases between them. CDR1 is SEHNR and CDR2 is FQNEAQ in the germline V gene (reference sequence). The CDR3 spans 16 residues. Written as DNA, the CDR3 is TGTGCCAGCACGCGGGGCCTGGGGGCAACTAATGAAAAACTGTTTTTT. Amino acid sequence: CASTRGLGATNEKLFF.

The rearrangement uses TRBV10-2 and TRBJ2-2, with TRBD2 matching 8 bases. Trimming took 4 bases from V and 6 from J; bases not matched to a gene: 4. Per the germline V gene, CDR1 is WSHSY and CDR2 is SAAADI. The CDR3 contains 14 residues. CDR3 DNA: TGCGCCAGCAGTGTCGGGAGGGCCGCCGGGGAGCTGTTTTTT. Its protein product is CASSVGRAAGELFF.

This clone was recorded a few times. CDR3 DNA: TGTGCCAGCAGCCCCGCCAGGTATGGCTACACCTTC. The encoded protein is CASSPARYGYTF. The chain uses TRBV7-2 and TRBJ1-2; D gene ambiguous. Germline V gives CDR1 SGHTA, CDR2 FQGNSA. Trimming removed 5 bases at V and 5 bases at J, with 9 bases between. This CDR3 contains 12 residues. Full variable domain (rest looked up from reference TRBV7-2 and TRBJ1-2): GAGVSQSPSNKVTEKGKDVELRCDPISGHTALYWYRQSLGQGLEFLIYFQGNSAPDKSGLPSDRFSAERTGGSVSTLTIQRTQQEDSAVYLCASSPARYGYTFGSGTRLTVV.

This rearrangement joins TRBV5-1 to TRBJ2-3; TRBD2 matches at 14 bases. Germline V gene lookup returns CDR1 SGHRS and CDR2 YFSETQ. This CDR3 is built from 21 residues. With V trimmed by 4 bases and J by 0 bases, 16 bases remained unmatched. CDR3 DNA: TGCGCCAGCAGCAACGGACAGCCGGGACTAGCGGGAGCCACTAGCACAGATACGCAGTATTTT. This sequence encodes CASSNGQPGLAGATSTDTQYF.

The chain recombines TRBV28 with TRBJ2-7; TRBD1 agrees at 9 bases. The V and J ends lost 3 bases and 2 bases, in that order; junction bases with no gene match: 2. Germline-derived CDR1 and CDR2 are MDHEN and SYDVKM. This CDR3 contains 14 residues. CDR3 nucleotides: TGTGCCAGCAGTTTCCGACAGGGGGCCTACGAGCAGTACTTC. Translated: CASSFRQGAYEQYF.

This clone showed up just a few times. The V gene is TRBV4-3, the J gene TRBJ2-7; TRBD2 is a possible D gene (5 bases). V shed 0 bases and J shed 4 bases, with 13 bases lying between them. The CDR3 covers 15 residues. Germline V gene lookup returns CDR1 LGHNA and CDR2 YSLEER. The CDR3 DNA is TGCGCCAGCAGCCAAGATGGTGGGAGACCATACGAGCAGTACTTC. It encodes CASSQDGGRPYEQYF.

The chain has TRBV4-3 and TRBJ1-2; TRBD1 might be the D (5 bases). Germline V CDR1 and CDR2: LGHNA, YSLEER. CDR3 length: 18 amino acids. V gave up 3 bases and J gave up 10 bases, with 30 bases separating them. CDR3 residues: CASSHPGGVAGDWSDYTF. For the CDR3, the DNA is TGCGCCAGCAGCCACCCGGGAGGGGTCGCGGGGGATTGGAGCGACTACACCTTC.

The chain joins TRBV11-3 to TRBJ2-2; TRBD1 matches at 7 bases. The CDR3 runs to 16 residues. In germline, CDR1 is SGHNT, CDR2 YENEEA. The ends lost 3 bases at V and 7 bases at J; junction bases unmatched: 11. The CDR3 region is CASSFGPTGFLGELFF. Written as DNA, the CDR3 is TGTGCCAGCAGCTTTGGCCCGACAGGGTTTCTCGGGGAGCTGTTTTTT.

V gene TRBV14 combines with J gene TRBJ2-7; possible D gene TRBD1, 6 bases. CDR1 is SGHDN, CDR2 FVKESK, per germline. The length of the CDR3 is 15 residues. V dropped 6 bases and J dropped 0 bases, with 15 bases sitting between them. The CDR3 region has the DNA TGTGCCAGCAGTCCTAACAGGGATAGCTCCTACGAGCAGTACTTC. Translating it yields CASSPNRDSSYEQYF.

This clone has only one observation. This chain uses TRBV5-6 with TRBJ1-4; no clear D. Germline V gene sequence: CDR1 SGHDT, CDR2 YYEEEE. With 2 bases removed from V and 8 bases from J, the gap between germline ends came to 10 bases. The CDR3 covers 13 residues. CDR3 in DNA: TGTGCCAGCAGCTTCAGCAGGTGGGAAAAACTGTTTTTT. This gives the protein CASSFSRWEKLFF.

The chain employs TRBV9 and TRBJ1-1; D might be TRBD1 (6 bases). Germline CDR1 and CDR2: SGDLS and YYNGEE. With 2 bases removed from V and 4 bases from J, the gap between germline ends came to 15 bases. The CDR3 length is 15 residues. The CDR3, as DNA: TGTGCCAGCAGCGTTGAGGACAGACGTCCCACTGAAGCTTTCTTT. It specifies CASSVEDRRPTEAFF.

The chain joins TRBV7-6 to TRBJ2-7, with D maybe TRBD2 (5 bases). The germline gives CDR1 SGHVS, CDR2 FNYEAQ. The germline V and J ends were trimmed by 5 bases and 6 bases, with 17 bases remaining between them. The CDR3 spans 14 residues. The CDR3 bases are TGTGCCAGCAGCCATCAGGAGCTCGGGGTCGAGCAGTACTTC. Translated: CASSHQELGVEQYF.

This chain connects TRBV6-1 to TRBJ1-2; perhaps TRBD1 as D (6 bases). The V and J ends lost 4 bases and 4 bases respectively, with 10 bases between them. This CDR3 has 13 residues. Germline CDR1 MNHNS, CDR2 SASEGT. The CDR3 reads CASSGQATYGYTF. DNA for the CDR3: TGTGCCAGCAGTGGACAGGCGACCTATGGCTACACCTTC.

V is TRBV7-8 and J is TRBJ2-7, with 14 bases that match TRBD2. V gave up 5 bases and J gave up 3 bases; unmatched junction bases: 3. Germline CDR1 is SGHVS and CDR2 is FQNEAQ. The CDR3 is 15 amino acids. CDR3 coding DNA: TGTGCCAGCAGCCTAGGGACTAGCGGGGGCTACGAGCAGTACTTC. Encoded protein: CASSLGTSGGYEQYF.

This clone appeared a single time. This rearrangement joins TRBV7-2 to TRBJ1-5, with 12 bases that match TRBD1. Germline CDR1 is SGHTA and CDR2 is FQGNSA. This CDR3 is built from 16 residues. V shed 7 bases and J 6 bases; nucleotides not matched to a gene: 10. The CDR3 nucleotides read TGTGCCAGCACACGGGACAGGGGGCAGGGCGGTCAGCCCCAGCATTTT. It encodes CASTRDRGQGGQPQHF. Drawing the rest from reference TRBV7-2 and TRBJ1-5, the complete variable domain is GAGVSQSPSNKVTEKGKDVELRCDPISGHTALYWYRQSLGQGLEFLIYFQGNSAPDKSGLPSDRFSAERTGGSVSTLTIQRTQQEDSAVYLCASTRDRGQGGQPQHFGDGTRLSIL.

This clone was detected once. V usage is TRBV5-8 and J usage is TRBJ2-5; 11 bases fit TRBD2. V trimming: 4 bases; J trimming: 2 bases; junction bases outside the gene matches: 16. Looked up from germline, CDR1 is SGHTS and CDR2 is YDEGEE. The CDR3 has 19 amino acids. The CDR3: CASSVRKFTSGRTQETQYF. CDR3 in DNA: TGTGCCAGCAGCGTTCGAAAATTTACTAGCGGGAGAACACAAGAGACCCAGTACTTC.

This clone was recorded a few times. This chain connects TRBV27 to TRBJ1-5, with D possibly being TRBD1 (6 bases). The CDR3 is made up of 16 amino acids. V lost 4 bases and J lost 1, with 14 bases in between. CDR1 and CDR2 from the germline V gene are MNHEY and SMNVEV (reference sequence). Written as DNA, the CDR3 is TGTGCCAGCAGTTGGCCCGTTGGGGGCAGCAATCAGCCCCAGCATTTT. The encoded protein is CASSWPVGGSNQPQHF.

The V and J genes are TRBV19 and TRBJ2-5; 10 bases fit TRBD2. Trimming at V came to 4 bases and at J to 2 bases, leaving 7 bases not matched to a gene. Looked up from germline, CDR1 is LNHDA and CDR2 is SQIVND (reference sequence). This CDR3 has 16 amino acids. The CDR3 loop reads CASSTYSGRLQETQYF. DNA for the CDR3: TGTGCCAGTAGTACCTATAGCGGGAGGTTGCAAGAGACCCAGTACTTC.

This clone was seen a handful of times. The chain recombines TRBV27 with TRBJ1-2; 8 bases are a match to TRBD1. The CDR3 loop spans 14 amino acids. V was clipped by 6 bases and J by 4 bases; unmatched bases: 7. Germline lookup yields CDR1 MNHEY and CDR2 SMNVEV (reference sequence). CDR3 region: CASRRYQGAYGYTF. CDR3 sequence (DNA): TGTGCCAGCAGAAGGTACCAGGGGGCCTATGGCTACACCTTC.

The rearrangement uses TRBV5-1 and TRBJ1-3; TRBD1 is a possible D gene (5 bases). The CDR3 runs 17 residues. Germline V gene data show CDR1 as SGHRS and CDR2 as YFSETQ. Trimming took 4 bases from V and 0 from J, leaving 17 bases between them. The CDR3 sequence is CASSTGGAPSSGNTIYF. Here the CDR3 DNA reads TGCGCCAGCAGCACTGGAGGGGCCCCGAGCTCTGGAAACACCATATATTTT.

The chain recombines TRBV19 with TRBJ1-3; no reliable D call. Germline CDR1 reads LNHDA; CDR2 reads SQIVND (reference sequence). The CDR3 runs 15 residues. The V and J ends lost 4 bases and 6 bases respectively, with 16 bases between them. The CDR3 loop reads CASSTAPRTLNTIYF. CDR3 coding DNA: TGTGCCAGTAGTACCGCGCCTCGAACCCTAAACACCATATATTTT.

CDR3 nucleotides: TGCGCCAGCAGCGGGACAGCCTCCTACGAGCAGTACTTC. It encodes CASSGTASYEQYF. This chain links TRBV5-1 with TRBJ2-7; TRBD1 aligns across 7 bases. CDR3 length equals 13 residues. V gave up 4 bases and J gave up 0 bases; unmatched junction bases: 1. Germline V lookup: CDR1 SGHRS, CDR2 YFSETQ.

The CDR3 is CASTAGTGVETQYF. In DNA form, the CDR3 reads TGCGCCAGCACTGCTGGGACAGGGGTAGAGACCCAGTACTTC. The rearrangement links TRBV5-1 to TRBJ2-5, with TRBD1 identical over 10 bases. The CDR3 totals 14 residues. J lost 4 bases, V lost 6 bases, and 6 bases had no gene match. Germline V gene lookup returns CDR1 SGHRS and CDR2 YFSETQ.

Concerning this clone: Other DNA sequences in the sample encode the same CDR3. V is TRBV4-3 and J is TRBJ1-1, with a possible D match to TRBD1 (5 bases). The CDR3 runs to 14 residues. Germline V lookup: CDR1 LGHNA, CDR2 YSLEER. V was trimmed by 1 base and J by 3 bases, leaving 9 bases between them. This chain's CDR3 is CASSQAGRDTEAFF. For the CDR3, the DNA is TGCGCCAGCAGCCAAGCAGGGAGGGACACTGAAGCTTTCTTT.

J is TRBJ2-3 and V is TRBV10-3, with D hard to call. CDR1 is ENHRY and CDR2 is SYGVKD in the germline V gene. Trimming stripped 4 bases from V and 5 bases from J, with 4 bases between. The CDR3 is 11 amino acids. The CDR3 DNA sequence: TGTGCCATCAGTGTGAGAGATACGCAGTATTTT. Translating gives CAISVRDTQYF.

V gene TRBV10-1 combines with J gene TRBJ2-7, with a tentative D call TRBD1 (7 bases). The CDR3 is 15 amino acids. Trimming removed 2 bases at V and 5 bases at J, with 16 bases between. From germline, CDR1 is WNHNN and CDR2 SYGVQD (reference sequence). CDR3 region: CASSEATGRPHEQYF. The DNA for the CDR3 is TGCGCCAGCAGTGAGGCGACAGGGAGGCCCCACGAGCAGTACTTC.

This rearrangement joins TRBV5-1 to TRBJ2-7; weak D call: TRBD1 (5 bases). The ends were cut back, 0 bases at V and 5 bases at J, with 12 bases in the middle. CDR3 size: 14 residues. Germline-derived CDR1 and CDR2 are SGHRS and YFSETQ. CDR3 sequence (DNA): TGCGCCAGCAGCTTGGAATCAGGGCTTAACGAGCAGTACTTC. This encodes CASSLESGLNEQYF.

V and J are TRBV2 and TRBJ2-2; TRBD1 aligns across 12 bases. The CDR3 extends over 16 amino acids. V dropped 6 bases and J dropped 7; count of bases not matched to a gene: 9. The germline CDR1 and CDR2 sequences are SNHLY and FYNNEI. This chain's CDR3 is CASRGFGTGGDGELFF. In DNA, the CDR3 is TGTGCCAGCAGAGGCTTCGGGACAGGGGGCGACGGGGAGCTGTTTTTT.

This clone has a handful of counts. This chain joins TRBV11-3 and TRBJ2-2; the D is unclear. The germline CDR1 and CDR2 sequences are SGHNT and YENEEA. The CDR3 sequence is 18 residues long. Trimming cost V 4 bases and J 0 bases, with 18 bases left between them. In nucleotides, the CDR3 is TGTGCCAGCAGCTCAGAGGAATGGAACAGATCGAACACCGGGGAGCTGTTTTTT. Its protein is CASSSEEWNRSNTGELFF.

This rearrangement joins TRBV6-5 to TRBJ2-5, with TRBD1 matching 8 bases. V was pared by 4 bases and J by 6 bases, with 7 bases of the junction left unmatched. CDR3 length: 14 residues. Germline V gene data show CDR1 as MNHEY and CDR2 as SVGAGI. In DNA, the CDR3 is TGTGCCAGCAGTTCCATGACAGGGGAGCAGACCCAGTACTTC. It codes for CASSSMTGEQTQYF.

This clone has a handful of counts. The chain joins TRBV9 to TRBJ1-1; D gene unclear. Trimming took 5 bases from V and 1 from J, leaving 12 bases between them. Germline V CDR1 and CDR2: SGDLS, YYNGEE. The CDR3 length is 14 residues. The CDR3 DNA follows: TGTGCCAGCAGACTCGGGAACCAGAACACTGAAGCTTTCTTT. Translating gives CASRLGNQNTEAFF.